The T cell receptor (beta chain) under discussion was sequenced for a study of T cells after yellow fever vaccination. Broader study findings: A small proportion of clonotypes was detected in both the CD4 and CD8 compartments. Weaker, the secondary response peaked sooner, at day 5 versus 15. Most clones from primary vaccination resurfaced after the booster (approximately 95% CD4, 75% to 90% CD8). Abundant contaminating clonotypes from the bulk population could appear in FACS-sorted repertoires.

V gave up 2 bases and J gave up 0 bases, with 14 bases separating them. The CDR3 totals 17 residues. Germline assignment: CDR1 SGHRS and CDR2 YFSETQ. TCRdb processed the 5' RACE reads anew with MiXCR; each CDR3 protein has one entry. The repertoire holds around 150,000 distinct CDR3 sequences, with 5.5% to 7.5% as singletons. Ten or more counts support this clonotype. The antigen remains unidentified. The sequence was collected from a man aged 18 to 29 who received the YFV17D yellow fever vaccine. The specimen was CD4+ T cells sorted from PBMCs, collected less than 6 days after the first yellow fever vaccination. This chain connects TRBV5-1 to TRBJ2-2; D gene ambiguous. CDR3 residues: CASSFSGPRANTGELFF. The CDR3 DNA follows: TGCGCCAGCAGCTTCTCGGGTCCTCGGGCGAACACCGGGGAGCTGTTTTTT.